One TCR beta chain is described in this entry. This specimen comes from a study of cytomegalovirus exposure and HLA in healthy donors. Researchers ran the PCR with 60 Vbeta and 13 Jbeta primers. Only in-frame clones appear in the TCRdb table, and some are missing; sequencing was by immunoSEQ multiplex PCR. In the table there are some 100,000 clones, around three quarters of which are singletons. The TCR comes from a male donor in good health and CMV-seropositive. The specimen sequenced was PBMCs.

This CDR3 reads CASSLTRGASTEAFF. For the CDR3, the DNA is TGTGCCAGCAGCCTAACCCGGGGGGCGAGCACTGAAGCTTTCTTT. V and J are TRBV4-2 and TRBJ1-1; D may be TRBD1 (6 bases). This CDR3 region has 15 residues. CDR1 LGHNA and CDR2 YNFKEQ come from the germline V gene. The ends were cut back, 4 bases at V and 4 bases at J, with 16 bases in the middle.